The 25 T cell receptor beta chains given below trace back to one sample, sequenced in a study of neurological immune-mediated disorders. TCRdb reprocessed the 5' RACE reads via MiXCR and lists one record per CDR3 protein. The sample lists roughly 80,000 distinct CDR3 sequences; approximately 10% were seen once. Sequenced material: PBMCs. The receptors here all came from a man in his forties in good health.

This clonotype was seen many times. V is TRBV2 and J is TRBJ2-5, with 15 positions matching TRBD2. The CDR3 covers 18 residues. CDR1 and CDR2 from the germline V gene are SNHLY and FYNNEI. Trimming took 8 bases from V and 2 from J; bases not matched to a gene: 12. This CDR3 is CASRPRTSGRASQETQYF. The CDR3 DNA sequence: TGTGCCAGCCGACCCCGGACTAGCGGGAGGGCCAGTCAAGAGACCCAGTACTTC.

This clonotype has a count of ten or more. V is TRBV7-2 and J is TRBJ2-5, with D possibly matching TRBD1 (6 bases). This CDR3 has 12 amino acids. V was pared by 8 bases and J by 3 bases, with 10 bases between. The germline CDR1 and CDR2 sequences are SGHTA and FQGNSA. For the CDR3, the DNA is TGTGCCAGCTCGGACAGTAAAGAGACCCAGTACTTC. Residues: CASSDSKETQYF.

This clonotype was seen ten or more times. The chain carries TRBV6-6 and TRBJ1-5, with D unclear. This CDR3 has 12 amino acids. The germline V and J ends were trimmed by 7 bases and 6 bases, with 10 bases remaining between them. Germline V gene sequence: CDR1 MNHNY, CDR2 SVGAGI (reference sequence). The CDR3 nucleotides are TGTGCCAGCACTCTAAAGGGTCAGCCCCAGCATTTT. It is translated as CASTLKGQPQHF.

This clonotype was counted ten times or more. This chain uses TRBV11-2 with TRBJ2-1; perhaps TRBD2 as D (7 bases). The germline gives CDR1 SGHAT, CDR2 FQNNGV. The CDR3 has 16 residues. V shed 2 bases and J shed 2 bases, with 13 bases lying between them. The CDR3 region is CASSLQGRGAYNEQFF. In DNA form, the CDR3 reads TGTGCCAGCAGCTTACAGGGGAGGGGGGCCTACAATGAGCAGTTCTTC.

This clonotype was detected a few times. The junction departs from germline at one end; a sequencing error may be responsible. The chain has TRBV12-3 or TRBV12-4 and TRBJ1-1; D not certain. This CDR3 is 15 amino acids long. CDR3 in DNA: TGTACCAGCTCCCACCCCCCCGTATCAAACACTGAAGCTTTCTTT. Residues: CTSSHPPVSNTEAFF.

This clonotype was seen many times. The V call is TRBV20-1, the J call TRBJ2-3; 8 nucleotides agree with TRBD2. With 2 bases clipped from V and 0 bases from J, the junction kept 1 base outside the gene matches. This CDR3 comprises 14 residues. Germline lookup yields CDR1 DFQATT and CDR2 SNEGSKA (reference sequence). CDR3 sequence reads: CSARLAGSTDTQYF. The CDR3 bases are TGCAGTGCTAGACTAGCGGGTAGCACAGATACGCAGTATTTT.

In its sample, this clonotype was seen many times. The gene calls are TRBV7-9 and TRBJ2-3, with TRBD1 as a possible D gene (6 bases). Trimming pared 5 bases from V and 0 bases from J, leaving 9 bases between. Germline CDR1 is SEHNR and CDR2 is FQNEAQ (reference sequence). The CDR3 runs 14 residues. Here the CDR3 DNA reads TGTGCCAGCAGCCTACAGGGAAGCACAGATACGCAGTATTTT. Its protein is CASSLQGSTDTQYF.

This clonotype occurred many times. J is TRBJ2-1 and V is TRBV7-9; TRBD2 is a possible D gene (7 bases). The CDR3 covers 15 residues. Looked up from germline, CDR1 is SEHNR and CDR2 is FQNEAQ (reference sequence). V dropped 5 bases and J dropped 4 bases, with 15 bases sitting between them. The CDR3 loop is CASSKGGESYNEQFF. The CDR3 nucleotides are TGTGCCAGCAGCAAAGGGGGGGAGAGTTACAATGAGCAGTTCTTC.

This clonotype was counted ten times or more. CDR3 in DNA: TGCGCCAGCAGCTTGGCCGTAGGGGGAGGATACAATGAGCAGTTCTTC. The encoded protein is CASSLAVGGGYNEQFF. The rearrangement joins TRBV5-1 to TRBJ2-1; either TRBD1 or TRBD2 may supply D (6 bases each). The CDR3 loop spans 16 amino acids. Germline V gives CDR1 SGHRS, CDR2 YFSETQ. Trimming removed 0 bases at V and 4 bases at J, with 14 bases between.

This clonotype came up many times. The J gene is TRBJ1-4, the V gene TRBV29-1; D call uncertain. V gave up 6 bases and J gave up 5 bases, with 13 bases separating them. The CDR3 covers 13 residues. Looked up from germline, CDR1 is SQVTM and CDR2 is ANQGSEA. In nucleotides, the CDR3 is TGCAGCGTGGGCGGACGGCTGAATGAAAAACTGTTTTTT. It translates to CSVGGRLNEKLFF.

There are many counts of this clonotype. Written as DNA, the CDR3 is TGTGCCAGCAGCTTTGAATTAGCGGCTTACAATGAGCAGTTCTTC. Translated, it gives CASSFELAAYNEQFF. The chain uses TRBV5-5 and TRBJ2-1, with D perhaps TRBD2 (6 bases). The germline V and J ends were trimmed by 2 bases and 4 bases, with 13 bases remaining between them. The germline gives CDR1 SGHKS, CDR2 YYEKEE (reference sequence). The CDR3 runs 15 residues.

CDR3 sequence: CASTPPSSYEQYF. The CDR3 region has the DNA TGTGCCAGCACCCCTCCTTCCTCCTACGAGCAGTACTTC. The chain recombines TRBV6-5 with TRBJ2-7; D ambiguous. Trimming removed 7 bases at V and 0 bases at J, with 10 bases between. The CDR3 runs to 13 residues. Germline CDR1 MNHEY, CDR2 SVGAGI.

There are a few counts of this clonotype. The rearrangement links TRBV20-1 to TRBJ2-2; a weak D match, TRBD2 (6 bases). Germline CDR1 and CDR2: DFQATT and SNEGSKA (reference sequence). CDR3 size: 15 residues. V lost 1 base, J lost 2 bases, and 11 bases lay in between. Here the CDR3 reads CSARGGEPNTGELFF. In nucleotides, the CDR3 is TGCAGTGCTAGAGGCGGGGAACCAAACACCGGGGAGCTGTTTTTT.

This clonotype occurred a few times. The chain joins TRBV5-1 to TRBJ2-3; TRBD2 might be the D (5 bases). The germline V gene encodes CDR1 SGHRS and CDR2 YFSETQ. V lost 2 bases and J lost 3, with 13 bases in between. This CDR3 region has 15 residues. Here the CDR3 DNA reads TGCGCCAGCAGCTTATCTAGAAGAGGGACAGATACGCAGTATTTT. Its protein is CASSLSRRGTDTQYF.

In this sample, this clonotype turned up many times. The J gene is TRBJ2-1, the V gene TRBV9, with D perhaps matching TRBD2 (5 bases). CDR3 size: 16 residues. Germline V gives CDR1 SGDLS, CDR2 YYNGEE. V shed 0 bases and J shed 1 base, with 11 bases lying between them. CDR3 nucleotide sequence: TGTGCCAGCAGCGTAGTTTCTAGCCCTTCCTACAATGAGCAGTTCTTC. This encodes CASSVVSSPSYNEQFF.

This clonotype was picked up a small number of times. The chain carries TRBV12-3 or TRBV12-4 and TRBJ2-7; possible D gene TRBD1, 7 bases. Trimming cost V 7 bases and J 2 bases, with 15 bases left between them. The CDR3 covers 14 residues. The CDR3 here is CASKPQGGAYEQYF. CDR3 DNA sequence: TGTGCCAGCAAGCCCCAGGGGGGCGCCTACGAGCAGTACTTC.

Comments on this clonotype: A read error may explain this, as a much larger clone is one base away. V and J are TRBV5-1 and TRBJ2-7, with TRBD2 matching 9 bases. The length of the CDR3 is 14 residues. Per the germline V gene, CDR1 is SGHRS and CDR2 is YFSETQ. V trimming: 3 bases; J trimming: 1 base; junction bases outside the gene matches: 2. CDR3 coding DNA: TGCGCCAGCAGCTCAAGCGGGAGGTCCTACGAGCAGTACTTC. Residues: CASSSSGRSYEQYF.

This clonotype was seen many times. The chain recombines TRBV12-3 or TRBV12-4 with TRBJ2-1, with a tentative D call TRBD2 (6 bases). The CDR3 runs to 15 residues. Trimming shortened V by 7 bases and J by 0 bases, and 13 bases separated the two germline ends. CDR3 sequence: CASTSGDISYNEQFF. The CDR3 DNA reads TGTGCCAGCACCTCGGGGGATATCTCCTACAATGAGCAGTTCTTC.

This clonotype was seen many times. The rearrangement joins TRBV20-1 to TRBJ2-7; D is ambiguous. The CDR3 sequence is 13 residues long. CDR1 is DFQATT, CDR2 SNEGSKA, per germline (reference sequence). With 6 bases removed from V and 5 bases from J, the gap between germline ends came to 17 bases. The CDR3 coding sequence is TGCAGTGCCTCAATACCAAGCGAGGACGAGCAGTACTTC. It yields the protein CSASIPSEDEQYF.

This clonotype was seen ten or more times. This chain joins TRBV12-3 or TRBV12-4 and TRBJ2-6, with a tentative D call TRBD1 (6 bases). CDR3 length equals 15 residues. Trimming left V 4 bases short and J 4 bases short, with 11 bases between. CDR3 protein: CASSSGVSGANVLTF. The CDR3, as DNA: TGTGCCAGCAGTTCAGGGGTTTCAGGGGCCAACGTCCTGACTTTC.

In this sample, this clonotype turned up many times. The DNA for the CDR3 is TGCGCCAGCAGCTTGGACACCGGGGCCGGGGAGCTGTTTTTT. This sequence encodes CASSLDTGAGELFF. The chain recombines TRBV5-1 with TRBJ2-2; a possible D gene is TRBD2 (5 bases). Trimming left V 0 bases short and J 6 bases short, with 9 bases between. The germline V gene encodes CDR1 SGHRS and CDR2 YFSETQ. The CDR3 loop spans 14 amino acids. The full variable domain, with the rest looked up from reference TRBV5-1 and TRBJ2-2, is KAGVTQTPRYLIKTRGQQVTLSCSPISGHRSVSWYQQTPGQGLQFLFEYFSETQRNKGNFPGRFSGRQFSNSRSEMNVSTLELGDSALYLCASSLDTGAGELFFGEGSRLTVL.

This clonotype was recorded at least ten times. The chain couples TRBV7-2 to TRBJ1-1, with 9 nucleotides matching TRBD1. The CDR3 loop spans 15 amino acids. V was pared by 3 bases and J by 1 base, with 3 bases of the junction left unmatched. The germline V gene encodes CDR1 SGHTA and CDR2 FQGNSA. The CDR3 spells CASSLGQGANTEAFF. The CDR3 DNA reads as TGTGCCAGCAGCTTGGGACAGGGAGCGAACACTGAAGCTTTCTTT. The full variable domain, rest sourced from reference TRBV7-2 and TRBJ1-1, is GAGVSQSPSNKVTEKGKDVELRCDPISGHTALYWYRQSLGQGLEFLIYFQGNSAPDKSGLPSDRFSAERTGGSVSTLTIQRTQQEDSAVYLCASSLGQGANTEAFFGQGTRLTVV.

The chain joins TRBV29-1 to TRBJ2-7, with TRBD1 as a possible D gene (5 bases). Germline loops: CDR1 SQVTM, CDR2 ANQGSEA. The CDR3 has 13 amino acids. Trimming removed 3 bases at V and 3 bases at J, with 12 bases between. For the CDR3, the DNA is TGCAGCGTTGAGGGCTCAAGGGGCTACGAGCAGTACTTC. Residues: CSVEGSRGYEQYF.

At least ten counts were recorded for this clonotype. V usage is TRBV20-1 and J usage is TRBJ2-6; TRBD2 matches at 8 bases. The CDR3 contains 14 residues. The ends lost 6 bases at V and 0 bases at J; junction bases unmatched: 1. The V gene's germline CDR1 is DFQATT and CDR2 SNEGSKA (reference sequence). The DNA of the CDR3 is TGCAGTGCCGGGGGGGGCTCTGGGGCCAACGTCCTGACTTTC. This sequence encodes CSAGGGSGANVLTF.

This clonotype has at least ten counts. The rearrangement uses TRBV11-2 and TRBJ2-7; 8 positions match TRBD1. CDR1 and CDR2 from the germline V gene are SGHAT and FQNNGV. Losses at the gene ends were 5 bases for V and 0 bases for J; bases not matched to a gene: 3. The CDR3 sequence is 14 residues long. The CDR3 DNA sequence: TGTGCCAGCAGCCACGGGACAGGCTCCTACGAGCAGTACTTC. Translating it yields CASSHGTGSYEQYF.